This T cell receptor (beta chain) was identified during a study of T cell responses to AZD1222 COVID-19 vaccine. General observations from the study: At study baseline, merely roughly 6 AZD1222 recipients were seropositive. The sample set comprised mostly white British donors with more females, and clonal diversity was possibly underestimated. Repertoires were obtained solely post-peak T cell response.

Comment on this clone: Its matching antigen is unknown.

Germline V CDR1 and CDR2: WSHSY, SAAADI. V lost 2 bases and J 7 bases, leaving 17 bases between the germline ends. The CDR3 loop spans 15 amino acids. Only in-frame clones appear in the TCRdb table, and some are missing; sequencing was by immunoSEQ multiplex PCR. The table lists around 100,000 clones, over 85% of them singletons. The chain joins TRBV10-2 to TRBJ1-2, with D possibly being TRBD1 (6 bases). This receptor was obtained from an adult in good health. The sequenced sample was peripheral blood, obtained on day 0 of AZD1222 vaccination. The CDR3 bases are TGCGCCAGCAGTGAGGTTAGACAGGCATATTTTGGCTACACCTTC. It specifies CASSEVRQAYFGYTF.